This entry describes one TCR beta chain. This clone was seen many times. The specificity of this receptor is unknown. The sample holds no much larger clone one base away, and base qualities are not on file. TCRbeta CDR3 regions were amplified from genomic DNA using the immunoSEQ Assay, a bias-controlled multiplex PCR. In the authors' own workflow: Within the assay, amplification of reference gene primers was used to estimate how many nucleated cells each sample contained. To quantify the absolute abundance of each unique TCRbeta CDR3 rearrangement, sequence reads were collapsed and filtered. Productive Simpson clonality was computed per sample as the square root of Simpson's diversity index over productive rearrangements. TCRdb re-hosts the immuneACCESS table, in-frame sequences only. Its copies lack some clones; in the studies checked, an unresolved V gene accounts for under half of them, and the cause for the rest is not known. Clonal size and the V and J genes are those of that table, whereas D and trimming came from the DNA. The sample table contains more than 70,000 clones; only one count was recorded for approximately 78% of them. Together, the top ten hold under 30% of the sample.

Whole blood was collected in K2EDTA tubes by collaborating institutions according to the institutions' own protocols. Collaborator samples were shipped for TCRbeta analysis as frozen whole blood, isolated PBMCs, or DNA extracted from either sample type. The data are from a study of blood T cell repertoires in COVID-19 (dated by TCRdb to the early 2020s). Regarding the research as a whole: The collaborator samples originated in the United States, Italy and Spain and spanned the acute and convalescent phases of COVID-19. The material from the prospective study consisted of cDNA or gDNA derived from T cells, B-cell-depleted T cells, or PBMCs. The dataset comprised deeply sampled blood TCRbeta repertoires from subjects exposed to, actively infected with, or recovered from COVID-19. A freely available public database, intended as a resource for researchers studying the immune response to SARS-CoV-2, is where the repertoires were released. The samples were drawn from two sources: the first 160 participants of the ongoing ImmuneRACE study, and fewer than 1,500 subjects contributed by 6 global collaborators. A de-identified subject ID, COVID-19 status, age in years and sex were almost always included in the sample metadata. Where HLA class I and class II types were available, the types were taken from metadata supplied by the sample provider, not from assay-based typing.

Relative to germline, V is 0 bases shorter and J is 9 bases shorter, with 12 bases between their ends. Spanning cysteine to phenylalanine, the CDR3 consists of 15 amino acids. The kept DNA is CDR3 alone, 45 bases in frame from the first base. The germline V gene (reference sequence) specifies LNHDA as CDR1 and SQIVND as CDR2. Paper-wide results and their limitations: The quantity of clinical and demographic metadata differed by source and by participant and was supplied without curation.

This clonotype originated in a human donor in a cohort sampled during active COVID-19. Sample: peripheral blood. The chain joins TRBV19 to TRBJ1-6; TRBD1 is a possible D gene, resting on 5 matching bases. Here the CDR3 is given as CASSIDRDRVSPLHF. The nucleotides are TGTGCCAGTAGTATAGACAGGGATAGGGTTTCACCCCTCCACTTT. When the CDR3 is completed using the reference TRBV19 and TRBJ1-6 genes on either side, the full variable domain is DGGITQSPKYLFRKEGQNVTLSCEQNLNHDAMYWYRQDPGQGLRLIYYSQIVNDFQKGDIAEGYSVSREKKESFPLTVTSAQKNPTAFYLCASSIDRDRVSPLHFGNGTRLTVT.